Included here is one T cell receptor (beta chain) sequence, with context. Antigen: not known. This entry is derived from a study of early stage breast cancer tumors. Study-level points and caveats: Enriched TCRB sequences shared across patients were mostly commonly generated sequences. Blood repertoires resembled normal breast more than tumor. Bulk DNA sequencing of unsorted cells missed chain pairing and markers.

The CDR3 has 14 residues. Germline-derived CDR1 and CDR2 are SGHTA and FQGNSA. V gave up 7 bases and J gave up 8 bases, with 17 bases separating them. The assay was immunoSEQ multiplex PCR, and TCRdb's table has in-frame clones only and misses some. The sample consists of around 51,000 clones, around 80% of them appearing once. What was sequenced was blood. This TCR was sampled from a person aged 40 to 50 with breast cancer. J is TRBJ1-4 and V is TRBV7-2; D might be TRBD1 (6 bases). The CDR3 DNA is TGTGCCAGCACCACGACAGGCTTACCGGAAAAACTGTTTTTT. The encoded protein is CASTTTGLPEKLFF.